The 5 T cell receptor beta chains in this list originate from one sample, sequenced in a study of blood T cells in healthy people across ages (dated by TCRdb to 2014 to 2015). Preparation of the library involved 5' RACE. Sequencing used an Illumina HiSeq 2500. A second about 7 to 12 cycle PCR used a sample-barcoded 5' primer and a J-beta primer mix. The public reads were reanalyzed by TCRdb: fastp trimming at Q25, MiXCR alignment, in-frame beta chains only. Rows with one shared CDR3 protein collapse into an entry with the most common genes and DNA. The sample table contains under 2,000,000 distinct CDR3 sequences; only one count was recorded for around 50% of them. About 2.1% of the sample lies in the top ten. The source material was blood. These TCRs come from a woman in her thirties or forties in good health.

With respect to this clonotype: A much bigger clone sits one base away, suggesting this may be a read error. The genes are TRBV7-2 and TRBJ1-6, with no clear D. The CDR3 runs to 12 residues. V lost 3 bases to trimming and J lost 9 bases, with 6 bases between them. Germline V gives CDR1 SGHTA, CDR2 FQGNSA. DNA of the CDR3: TGTGCCAGCAGCTTGAATACTTCACCCCTCCACTTT. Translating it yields CASSLNTSPLHF.

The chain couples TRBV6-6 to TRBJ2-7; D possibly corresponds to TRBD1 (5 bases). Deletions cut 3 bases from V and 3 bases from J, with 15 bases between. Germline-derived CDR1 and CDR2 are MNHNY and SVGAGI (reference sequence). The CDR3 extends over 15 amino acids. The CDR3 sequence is CASSYWGRGFYEQYF. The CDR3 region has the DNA TGTGCCAGCAGTTATTGGGGAAGGGGATTCTACGAGCAGTACTTC.

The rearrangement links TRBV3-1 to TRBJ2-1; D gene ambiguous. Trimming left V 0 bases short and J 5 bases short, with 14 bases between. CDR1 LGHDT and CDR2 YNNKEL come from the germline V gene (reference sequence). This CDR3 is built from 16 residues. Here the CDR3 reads CASSQDDPRKHNEQFF. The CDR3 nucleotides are TGTGCCAGCAGCCAAGATGACCCAAGAAAGCACAATGAGCAGTTCTTC.

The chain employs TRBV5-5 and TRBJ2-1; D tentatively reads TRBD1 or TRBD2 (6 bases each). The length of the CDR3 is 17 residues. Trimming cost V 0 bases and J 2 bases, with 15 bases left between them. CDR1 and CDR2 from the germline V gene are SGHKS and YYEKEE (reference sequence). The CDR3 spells CASSLAVEGGPYNEQFF. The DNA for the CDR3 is TGTGCCAGCAGCTTGGCTGTTGAGGGGGGCCCCTACAATGAGCAGTTCTTC.

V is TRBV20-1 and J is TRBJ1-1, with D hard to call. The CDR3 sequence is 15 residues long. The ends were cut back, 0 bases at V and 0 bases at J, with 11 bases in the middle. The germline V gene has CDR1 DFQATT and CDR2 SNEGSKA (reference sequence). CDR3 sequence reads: CSARDSAQVNTEAFF. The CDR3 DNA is TGCAGTGCTAGAGATTCGGCGCAGGTGAACACTGAAGCTTTCTTT.